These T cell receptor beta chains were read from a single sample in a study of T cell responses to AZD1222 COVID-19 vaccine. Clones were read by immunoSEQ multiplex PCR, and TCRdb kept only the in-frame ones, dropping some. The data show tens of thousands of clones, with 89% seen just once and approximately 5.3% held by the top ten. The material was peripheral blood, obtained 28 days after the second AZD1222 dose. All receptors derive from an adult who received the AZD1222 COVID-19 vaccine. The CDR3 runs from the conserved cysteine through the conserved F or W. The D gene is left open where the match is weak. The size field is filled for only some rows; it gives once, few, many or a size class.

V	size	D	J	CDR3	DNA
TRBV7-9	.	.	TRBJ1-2	CASSQTDSTYGYTF	TGTGCCAGCAGCCAAACGGACAGCACCTATGGCTACACCTTC
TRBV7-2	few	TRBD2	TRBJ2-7	CASSPTTSGTYEQYF	TGTGCCAGCAGCCCTACGACTAGCGGGACCTACGAGCAGTACTTC
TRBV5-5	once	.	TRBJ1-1	CASSLSVAEAFF	TGTGCCAGCAGCTTGTCGGTCGCTGAAGCTTTCTTT
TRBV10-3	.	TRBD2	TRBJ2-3	CAISVPASSGGAATDTQYF	TGTGCCATCAGTGTCCCGGCGTCTAGCGGGGGGGCCGCCACAGATACGCAGTATTTT
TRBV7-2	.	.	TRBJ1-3	CASSLVTNTIYF	TGTGCCAGCAGCTTAGTTACTAACACCATATATTTT
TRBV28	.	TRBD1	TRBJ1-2	CASSETGGLTLYGYTF	TGTGCCAGCAGTGAGACAGGGGGCTTGACTCTCTATGGCTACACCTTC
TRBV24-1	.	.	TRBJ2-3	CATSVERVDTQYF	TGTGCCACCAGTGTCGAGCGGGTTGATACGCAGTATTTT
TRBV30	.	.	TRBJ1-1	CAWSVRDWVGTEAFF	TGTGCCTGGAGTGTAAGGGATTGGGTTGGCACTGAAGCTTTCTTT
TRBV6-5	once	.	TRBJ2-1	CASSYSAIYNEQFF	TGTGCCAGCAGTTACTCGGCCATATACAATGAGCAGTTCTTC
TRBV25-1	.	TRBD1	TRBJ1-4	CASRDRGQSEKLFF	TGTGCCAGCAGGGACAGGGGGCAGAGTGAAAAACTGTTTTTT
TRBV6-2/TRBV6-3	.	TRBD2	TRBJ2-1	CASSYSRTSGGPEDEQFF	TGTGCCAGCAGTTATTCCCGGACTAGCGGGGGACCCGAGGATGAGCAGTTCTTC
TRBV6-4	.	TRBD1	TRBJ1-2	CASSPSRTTGRYGYTF	TGTGCCAGCAGCCCATCGAGAACGACAGGGCGCTATGGCTACACCTTC
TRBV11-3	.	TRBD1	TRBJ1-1	CASSFTGGTEAFF	TGTGCCAGCAGCTTCACAGGGGGCACTGAAGCTTTCTTT
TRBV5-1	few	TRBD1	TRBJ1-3	CASSLGRTGGDTIYF	TGCGCCAGCAGCTTGGGAAGGACAGGGGGAGACACCATATATTTT
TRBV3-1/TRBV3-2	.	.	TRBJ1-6	CASSQDSKYNSPLHF	TGTGCCAGCAGCCAAGATTCCAAGTATAATTCACCCCTCCACTTT
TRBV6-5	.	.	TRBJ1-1	CASSYSEGMNTEAFF	TGTGCCAGCAGTTACTCAGAGGGTATGAACACTGAAGCTTTCTTT
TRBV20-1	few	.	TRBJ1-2	CSASRGGNYGYTF	TGCAGTGCTAGTCGTGGCGGCAACTATGGCTACACCTTC
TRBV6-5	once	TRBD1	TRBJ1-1	CASTLDRSGTEAFF	TGTGCCAGCACCCTGGACAGGTCGGGCACTGAAGCTTTCTTT
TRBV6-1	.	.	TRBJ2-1	CASSERVGGEAALEQFF	TGTGCCAGCAGTGAAAGGGTAGGCGGGGAAGCGGCGCTTGAGCAGTTCTTC
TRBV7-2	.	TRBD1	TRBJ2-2	CASRGQGVDTGELFF	TGTGCCAGCAGAGGACAGGGGGTTGACACCGGGGAGCTGTTTTTT
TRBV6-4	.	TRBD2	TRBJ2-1	CASSDSGLAGGHISYEQFF	TGTGCCAGCAGTGACTCGGGACTAGCGGGGGGGCATATCTCCTATGAGCAGTTCTTC
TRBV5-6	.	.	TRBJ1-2	CASSLEGTTPIPYGYTF	TGTGCCAGCAGCTTGGAGGGGACAACCCCTATCCCTTATGGCTACACCTTC
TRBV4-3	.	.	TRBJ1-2	CASSQERGSSSRYTF	TGCGCCAGCAGCCAAGAACGGGGGAGCTCGTCGCGATACACCTTC
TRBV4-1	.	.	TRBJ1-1	CASSQSTSEAFF	TGCGCCAGCAGCCAAAGCACAAGTGAAGCTTTCTTT
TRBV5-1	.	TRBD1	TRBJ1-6	CASKFLGQGINSPLHF	TGCGCCAGCAAGTTTCTGGGACAGGGAATTAATTCACCCCTCCACTTT
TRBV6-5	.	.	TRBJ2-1	CASSYSSGSYNEQFF	TGTGCCAGCAGTTACTCGTCAGGATCCTACAATGAGCAGTTCTTC
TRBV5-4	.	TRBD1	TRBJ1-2	CASSQGQKLGYTF	TGTGCCAGCAGCCAGGGACAGAAGCTTGGCTACACCTTC